These 18 T cell receptor gamma chains share one sample of origin, sequenced in a study of gamma-delta T cells after stem cell transplantation. TCRdb re-processed the RT-PCR reads via CATT. The profile covers roughly 700 gamma-chain clones, with under 25% appearing a single time and roughly 10% taken by the ten largest. Sequenced: gamma-delta T cells. The receptors were gathered from a human donor. It is not recorded whose cells these are; they may come from a transplant donor.

By share of the sample, this clone is large. Other DNA sequences in the sample encode the same CDR3. The V gene is TRGV9, the J gene TRGJ1 or TRGJ2. Trimming took 0 bases from V and 7 from J; bases not matched to a gene: 3. The CDR3 loop spans 12 amino acids. The V gene's germline CDR1 is GITISATS and CDR2 ISYDGTV (reference sequence). CDR3 region: CALWEVRYKKLF. The DNA for the CDR3 is TGTGCCTTGTGGGAGGTGCGATATAAGAAACTCTTT.

In its sample, this clone was seen a few times. A much larger clone differs from this one at a single base, so this may be a read error. This chain uses TRGV5 with TRGJ1 or TRGJ2. This CDR3 has 13 amino acids. Germline CDR1 is VINAFY and CDR2 is YDVSNSKD. The CDR3 bases are TGTGCCACCTGGGACAGGTATTATTATATGAAACTCTTT. Its translation: CATWDRYYYMKLF.

This clone was seen only a few times. At one of its ends the junction is not consistent with the germline gene, which may arise from a read error. The V call is TRGV2, the J call TRGJ1 or TRGJ2. The CDR3 has 13 residues. Germline V lookup: CDR1 EGSNGY, CDR2 YDSYNSKV. CDR3 residues: CATCDGHDYKKLF. CDR3 DNA sequence: TGTGCCACCTGTGACGGGCATGATTATAAGAAACTCTTT.

As regards this clone: An end of the junction differs from the germline gene, which may be a read error. Other DNA sequences in the same sample also yield this CDR3. This chain joins TRGV9 and TRGJP. Germline CDR1 and CDR2: GITISATS and ISYDGTV (reference sequence). The CDR3 is 17 residues long. The CDR3 loop is CALWEVGKELGKKNKVF. CDR3 nucleotide sequence: TGTGCCTTGTGGGAGGTTGGGAAAGAGTTGGGTAAAAAAAACAAGGTATTT.

This clone occurred once. A clone one base away is much larger, so this may be a read error. The V gene is TRGV8, the J gene TRGJ1 or TRGJ2. Looked up from germline, CDR1 is VENAVY and CDR2 is YDSYNSRV. The trim removed 2 bases at V and 4 bases at J, leaving 8 bases unmatched. The CDR3 sequence is 14 residues long. The CDR3 DNA reads TGTGCCACCTGGGATAAAGAGGAGTATTATAAGAAACTCTTT. Protein sequence: CATWDKEEYYKKLF.

This clone was recorded a few times. Possible read error: a much larger clone is one base away. The chain recombines TRGV3 with TRGJ1 or TRGJ2. Germline V gives CDR1 VTNTFY, CDR2 YDVSTARD (reference sequence). The CDR3 sequence is 9 residues long. The CDR3 region has the DNA TGTGCCACCTGGGACGAGGGTGTCTTT. It is translated as CATWDEGVF.

This clone is labeled large. The same CDR3 can be traced to other DNA sequences in this sample. The rearrangement links TRGV2 to TRGJP2. After removal of 0 bases from V and 5 bases from J, the junction contained 6 bases not matched to a gene. Germline lookup yields CDR1 EGSNGY and CDR2 YDSYNSKV. The CDR3 is 15 residues long. The CDR3 DNA sequence: TGTGCCACCTGGGACGGGCTTATAAGTGATTGGATCAAGACGTTT. Its translation: CATWDGLISDWIKTF.

With regard to this clone: One base away lies a much larger clone, so this may be a sequencing read error. The genes are TRGV9 and TRGJP. There are 16 residues in the CDR3. Germline V CDR1 and CDR2: GITISATS, ISYDGTV (reference sequence). CDR3 sequence (DNA): TGTGCCTTGCGGGAGACCACCGAGTTGGGCAAAAAAATCAAGGTATTT. Translating it yields CALRETTELGKKIKVF.

This clone is classed as large. This rearrangement joins TRGV4 to TRGJ1 or TRGJ2. Trimming at V came to 3 bases and at J to 7 bases, leaving 0 bases not matched to a gene. CDR1 is EGSTGY and CDR2 is YDSYTSSV in the germline V gene. This CDR3 comprises 10 residues. CDR3 coding DNA: TGTGCCACCTGGGATTATAAGAAACTCTTT. It encodes CATWDYKKLF.

This clone was detected a few times. The J gene is TRGJ1 or TRGJ2, the V gene TRGV3. Germline assignment: CDR1 VTNTFY and CDR2 YDVSTARD (reference sequence). J gave up 6 bases and V 6 bases, and 5 bases lay outside the gene matches. This CDR3 comprises 11 residues. This CDR3 reads CATWSCYKKLF. CDR3 coding DNA: TGTGCCACCTGGAGTTGTTATAAGAAACTCTTT.

To note about this clone: This clone may be a read error of a much larger clone one base away. Other DNA sequences of this sample code for an identical CDR3. V is TRGV2 and J is TRGJP2. Germline values: CDR1 EGSNGY, CDR2 YDSYNSKV. The CDR3 contains 15 residues. The CDR3 DNA is TGTGCCACCTGGGACGGGCTTATAAGTGATTGGATCAAGACGTTC. This codes for CATWDGLISDWIKTF.

This clone was seen a few times. The chain is built from TRGV4 and TRGJ1 or TRGJ2. There are 12 residues in the CDR3. After removal of 0 bases from V and 7 bases from J, the junction contained 3 bases not matched to a gene. Germline loops: CDR1 EGSTGY, CDR2 YDSYTSSV. Here the CDR3 DNA reads TGTGCCACCTGGGATGGGCAGTATAAGAAACTCTTT. As protein: CATWDGQYKKLF.

Within the sample, this clone is large. The J gene is TRGJ1 or TRGJ2, the V gene TRGV9. With 0 bases clipped from V and 0 bases from J, the junction kept 11 bases outside the gene matches. Germline assignment: CDR1 GITISATS and CDR2 ISYDGTV (reference sequence). The CDR3 spans 17 residues. The CDR3 region is CALWEVHEARNYYKKLF. Here the CDR3 DNA reads TGTGCCTTGTGGGAGGTGCATGAGGCACGGAATTATTATAAGAAACTCTTT.

This clone is large within its sample. This chain links TRGV9 with TRGJP. The CDR3 runs 16 residues. In germline, CDR1 is GITISATS, CDR2 ISYDGTV (reference sequence). After removal of 3 bases from V and 3 bases from J, the junction contained 2 bases not matched to a gene. The CDR3: CALWESQELGKKIKVF. The CDR3 DNA follows: TGTGCCTTGTGGGAGTCGCAAGAGTTGGGCAAAAAAATCAAGGTATTT.

For this clone: This clone may be a read error of a much larger clone one base away. This rearrangement joins TRGV9 to TRGJP. In germline, CDR1 is GITISATS, CDR2 ISYDGTV (reference sequence). The CDR3 totals 16 residues. CDR3 loop: CALWEVQELGKKIRVF. The CDR3 nucleotides are TGTGCCTTGTGGGAGGTGCAGGAGTTGGGCAAAAAAATCAGGGTATTT.

This clone is labeled large. The rearrangement joins TRGV8 to TRGJ1 or TRGJ2. V shed 1 base and J 11 bases; nucleotides not matched to a gene: 5. The CDR3 has 11 amino acids. Per germline, CDR1 VENAVY and CDR2 YDSYNSRV. Here the CDR3 reads CATWDRVEKLF. CDR3 DNA: TGTGCCACCTGGGATAGAGTAGAGAAACTCTTT.

The sample holds a few counts of this clone. Being one base from a much bigger clone, this may be a read error. V and J are TRGV9 and TRGJP. CDR3 length: 16 amino acids. The germline V gene has CDR1 GITISATS and CDR2 ISYDGTV (reference sequence). CDR3 nucleotides: TGTGCCTTGTGGGACCAACAAGAGTTGGACAAAAAAATCAAGGTATTT. Translated: CALWDQQELDKKIKVF.

This clone was recorded a few times. This likely stems from a read error, as it lies one base from a far larger clone. This sample also contains other DNA sequences that code for the same CDR3. The chain recombines TRGV9 with TRGJ1 or TRGJ2. Germline CDR1 and CDR2: GITISATS and ISYDGTV (reference sequence). This CDR3 spans 12 amino acids. CDR3 sequence: CALWEAYYKKLF. DNA of the CDR3: TGCGCCTTGTGGGAGGCCTATTATAAGAAACTCTTT.